This TCR beta chain was documented in a study of T cell repertoires in cytomegalovirus infection. Study context: The study used recently identified HLA-C-restricted and well-studied HLA-B-restricted CMV epitopes. Matching HLA type and CMV infection were both indicated by public TCR beta signatures.

Findings of the study overall: Ex vivo responses were dominated by HLA-C-restricted CMV-specific TCR beta clonotypes. Public TCR beta family frequency separated CMV-and-HLA carriers, including in an independent cohort.

A few counts support this clonotype. Its antigen is still unknown. From the reads, TCRdb called clonotypes with MiXCR, one entry per CDR3 protein. The repertoire holds about a million distinct CDR3 sequences, approximately 31% seen once, with around an eighth in the top ten. Germline CDR1 SGDLS, CDR2 YYNGEE. The V and J ends lost 0 bases and 2 bases respectively, with 9 bases between them. CDR3 size: 15 residues. The starting material was cultured CD8+ T cells from PBMCs, obtained from culture after CMV antigen stimulation. The J gene is TRBJ2-1, the V gene TRBV9; D unresolved. This TCR came from a human donor in good health (CMV status not recorded). Some clones in this sample may be carry-over from other donors' samples. The DNA for the CDR3 is TGTGCCAGCAGCGTAGCTACTACCGCCTACAATGAGCAGTTCTTC. Translated: CASSVATTAYNEQFF.